This T cell receptor beta chain was identified during a study of CD8 T cells in Susac syndrome. The authors reverse transcribed roughly 0.5 to 1 ug RNA with random hexamers. TCRdb ran MiXCR on the immunoSEQ multiplex PCR reads and lists one entry per CDR3 protein. The sample consists of around 130,000 distinct CDR3 sequences, 65% to 90% of them appearing once. The patients serving as multiple sclerosis controls were treatment-naive. They had stable or active relapsing-remitting disease and fulfilled revised McDonald criteria. The authors negatively isolated CD8+ and CD4+ T cells and FACS-enriched TEMRA cells. The receptor comes from a human donor with multiple sclerosis. What was sequenced was CD8+ T cells from PBMCs.

The CDR3 here is CAWSGTGATGNEQFF. The CDR3 region has the DNA TGTGCCTGGAGTGGGACAGGGGCTACCGGGAATGAGCAGTTCTTC. This chain joins TRBV30 and TRBJ2-1, with TRBD1 matching over 9 bases. The J segment lost 7 bases and the V segment lost 1 base, leaving 8 bases of the junction unmatched. CDR1 GTSNPN and CDR2 SVGIG come from the germline V gene (reference sequence). CDR3 length: 15 amino acids.